This T cell receptor beta chain was documented in a study of control samples from healthy donors and cancer patients. The assay was immunoSEQ multiplex PCR, and TCRdb's table has in-frame clones only and misses some. The sample carries roughly 160,000 clones, 88% recorded once. The sample was blood. This receptor was taken from a woman younger than 45 in good health.

The CDR3 DNA sequence: TGTGCCAGCAGTTCGAGCGGGAGCTCCTACAATGAGCAGTTCTTC. Translated: CASSSSGSSYNEQFF. The rearrangement links TRBV28 to TRBJ2-1; 8 positions agree with TRBD2. The CDR3 is 15 residues long. Germline assignment: CDR1 MDHEN and CDR2 SYDVKM. J lost 0 bases, V lost 4 bases, and 2 bases had no gene match.